These 5 T cell receptor beta chains came from one sample sequenced in a study of blood T cell repertoires in COVID-19. Sequencing used immunoSEQ multiplex PCR; TCRdb keeps in-frame clones, though not all of them. The sample includes more than 90,000 clones, about 70% of them seen just once. Sequencing was performed on peripheral blood. Receptors originate from a woman aged 60-75 years in a cohort sampled during active or convalescent COVID-19.

V gene TRBV11-3 combines with J gene TRBJ2-3; 9 nucleotides line up with TRBD2. Looked up from germline, CDR1 is SGHNT and CDR2 is YENEEA. This CDR3 has 15 amino acids. V was clipped by 5 bases and J by 6 bases; unmatched bases: 9. The CDR3 sequence: CASSNLAGGLDTQYF. The CDR3 region has the DNA TGTGCCAGCAGCAACCTTGCGGGGGGGTTGGATACGCAGTATTTT.

The chain couples TRBV7-8 to TRBJ2-7, with D maybe TRBD2 (6 bases). Between the trimmed V and J ends, which lost 1 base and 3 bases, there was a span of 7 bases. The CDR3 runs 13 residues. The germline V gene has CDR1 SGHVS and CDR2 FQNEAQ. The DNA of the CDR3 is TGTGCCAGCAGCTTAGTCGGGGGCTACGAGCAGTACTTC. This codes for CASSLVGGYEQYF.

This chain uses TRBV5-1 with TRBJ2-3; 7 bases are a match to TRBD2. Trimming cost V 0 bases and J 0 bases; bases outside gene matches: 4. The length of the CDR3 is 16 residues. Germline V gene sequence: CDR1 SGHRS, CDR2 YFSETQ. The CDR3, as DNA: TGCGCCAGCAGCTTGGTACGGGGGGTTAGCACAGATACGCAGTATTTT. This translates into CASSLVRGVSTDTQYF.

This clone was counted once. The CDR3 bases are TGTGCCAGCAGCTTAGTGGACACTTCCTACGAGCAGTACTTC. Protein: CASSLVDTSYEQYF. V and J are TRBV7-2 and TRBJ2-7; D possibly corresponds to TRBD1 (5 bases). There are 14 residues in the CDR3. V lost 1 base to trimming and J lost 1 base, with 8 bases between them. The germline gives CDR1 SGHTA, CDR2 FQGNSA.

The genes are TRBV11-3 and TRBJ1-1, with D unresolved. V lost 1 base, J lost 1 base, and 4 bases lay in between. Germline CDR1 SGHNT, CDR2 YENEEA. This CDR3 has 13 residues. CDR3 sequence reads: CASSLGPNTEAFF. CDR3 bases: TGTGCCAGCAGCTTAGGGCCGAACACTGAAGCTTTCTTT.